This T cell receptor beta chain was profiled in a study of blood T cell repertoires in COVID-19. Study summary: The study drew acute and convalescent COVID-19 samples from the United States, Italy and Spain.

Data came from immunoSEQ multiplex PCR; TCRdb stores just in-frame clones and leaves some out. The table has over 200,000 clones, about 88% seen once. A few counts support this clone. Trimming stripped 5 bases from V and 2 bases from J, with 13 bases between. CDR1 and CDR2 (germline): SGHAT, FQNNGV. This CDR3 region has 16 residues. The chain uses TRBV11-2 and TRBJ2-6, with D unclear. The sample comprised peripheral blood. This clonotype originated in a man in his forties or fifties with acute or convalescent COVID-19. CDR3 in amino acids: CASSPQLMAGANVLTF. Here the CDR3 DNA reads TGTGCCAGCAGCCCCCAACTAATGGCTGGGGCCAACGTCCTGACTTTC.